What follows are 7 T cell receptor beta chains derived from one specimen sequenced in a study of blood T cell repertoires in COVID-19. Sequenced by immunoSEQ multiplex PCR; TCRdb stores in-frame clones only, minus some. The repertoire holds roughly 70,000 clones, with 86% as singletons. Material for sequencing was peripheral blood. The receptors were sampled from a man between 65 and 85 years old with active COVID-19.

The chain recombines TRBV27 with TRBJ2-5; possible D gene TRBD2, 5 bases. The V end lost 8 bases, the J end lost 5 bases, and 6 bases lay between the germline ends. The CDR3 is 10 amino acids. The V gene's germline CDR1 is MNHEY and CDR2 SMNVEV (reference sequence). Here the CDR3 reads CASGEETQYF. The CDR3 nucleotides read TGTGCCAGCGGGGAGGAGACCCAGTACTTC.

This clone appeared a few times. This rearrangement joins TRBV6-5 to TRBJ1-6; maybe TRBD1 (6 bases). The V end was cut by 2 bases, the J end by 3 bases, with 11 bases between. Germline V gene lookup returns CDR1 MNHEY and CDR2 SVGAGI. This CDR3 has 16 residues. The CDR3 spells CASSYGQGSYNSPLHF. CDR3 nucleotides: TGTGCCAGCAGTTACGGGCAGGGGAGCTATAATTCACCCCTCCACTTT.

The rearrangement links TRBV7-9 to TRBJ2-7; 9 bases line up with TRBD1. Per the germline V gene, CDR1 is SEHNR and CDR2 is FQNEAQ (reference sequence). The CDR3 is made up of 14 amino acids. V shed 5 bases and J 6 bases; nucleotides not matched to a gene: 8. The CDR3 DNA sequence: TGTGCCAGCAGCCACGACAGGGGGGTGGTCGAGCAGTACTTC. It encodes CASSHDRGVVEQYF.

The table lists this clone with a count of one. CDR3 DNA: TGTGCCAGCAGCGTAGAGGGTCTCCGGGGGGTACGCACAGATACGCAGTATTTT. Its protein is CASSVEGLRGVRTDTQYF. V and J are TRBV9 and TRBJ2-3, with TRBD2 identical over 7 bases. CDR1 is SGDLS, CDR2 YYNGEE, per germline. Unmatched junction bases numbered 11, after V lost 0 bases and J lost 1 base. This CDR3 spans 18 amino acids.

This rearrangement joins TRBV24-1 to TRBJ2-7; D call uncertain. Per the germline V gene, CDR1 is KGHDR and CDR2 is SFDVKD. The CDR3 runs to 16 residues. Trimming removed 0 bases at V and 3 bases at J, with 14 bases between. The CDR3 loop reads CATSDLFGESNYEQYF. The CDR3 nucleotides are TGTGCCACCAGTGATTTGTTTGGTGAGAGTAACTACGAGCAGTACTTC.

This chain connects TRBV6-2 or TRBV6-3 to TRBJ2-4; D gene uncertain. The ends were cut back, 2 bases at V and 4 bases at J, with 6 bases in the middle. The CDR3 loop spans 13 amino acids. Looked up from germline, CDR1 is MNHEY and CDR2 is SVGEGT. CDR3 protein: CASSYGPKNIQYF. The CDR3 region has the DNA TGTGCCAGCAGTTACGGGCCAAAAAACATTCAGTACTTC.

The chain carries TRBV30 and TRBJ2-7; D gene uncertain. Germline CDR1 and CDR2: GTSNPN and SVGIG (reference sequence). There are 12 residues in the CDR3. V was clipped by 0 bases and J by 4 bases, with 7 bases between them. The CDR3: CAWSVSVYEQYF. For the CDR3, the DNA is TGTGCCTGGAGTGTTTCGGTATACGAGCAGTACTTC. The complete variable domain, with remaining parts taken from reference TRBV30 and TRBJ2-7, reads SQTIHQWPATLVQPVGSPLSLECTVEGTSNPNLYWYRQAAGRGLQLLFYSVGIGQISSEVPQNLSASRPQDRQFILSSKKLLLSDSGFYLCAWSVSVYEQYFGPGTRLTVT.